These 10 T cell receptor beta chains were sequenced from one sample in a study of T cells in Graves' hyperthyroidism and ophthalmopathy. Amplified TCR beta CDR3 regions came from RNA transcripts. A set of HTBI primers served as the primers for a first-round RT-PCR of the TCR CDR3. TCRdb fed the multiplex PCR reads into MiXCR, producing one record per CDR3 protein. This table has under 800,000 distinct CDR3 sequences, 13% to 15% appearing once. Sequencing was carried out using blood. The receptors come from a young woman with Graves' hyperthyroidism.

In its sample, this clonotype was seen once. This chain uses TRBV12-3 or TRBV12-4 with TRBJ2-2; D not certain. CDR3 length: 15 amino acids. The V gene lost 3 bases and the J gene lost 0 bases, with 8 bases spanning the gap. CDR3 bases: TGTGCCAGCAGTTTCGGTTTCGCGAACACCGGGGAGCTGTTTTTT. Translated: CASSFGFANTGELFF.

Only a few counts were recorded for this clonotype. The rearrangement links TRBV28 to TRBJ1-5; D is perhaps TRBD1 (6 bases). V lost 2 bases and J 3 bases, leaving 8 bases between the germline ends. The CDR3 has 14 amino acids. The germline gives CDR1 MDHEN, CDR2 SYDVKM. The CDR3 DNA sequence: TGTGCCAGCAGTTTAACAGGGATCAATCAGCCCCAGCATTTT. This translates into CASSLTGINQPQHF.

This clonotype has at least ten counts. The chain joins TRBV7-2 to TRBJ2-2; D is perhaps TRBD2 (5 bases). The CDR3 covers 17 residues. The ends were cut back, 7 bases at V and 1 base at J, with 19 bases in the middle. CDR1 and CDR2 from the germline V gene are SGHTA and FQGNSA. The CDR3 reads CASKGTEAAVNTGELFF. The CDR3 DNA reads TGTGCCAGCAAGGGAACTGAAGCGGCAGTGAACACCGGGGAGCTGTTTTTT.

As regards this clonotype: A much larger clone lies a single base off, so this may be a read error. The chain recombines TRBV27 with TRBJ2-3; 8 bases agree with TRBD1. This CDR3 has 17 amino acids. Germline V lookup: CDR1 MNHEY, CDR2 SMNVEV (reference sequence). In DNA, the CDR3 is TGTGTCAGCAGTTCCGTGGCCAGGGGGCTTAGCACAGATACGCAGTATTTT. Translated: CVSSSVARGLSTDTQYF.

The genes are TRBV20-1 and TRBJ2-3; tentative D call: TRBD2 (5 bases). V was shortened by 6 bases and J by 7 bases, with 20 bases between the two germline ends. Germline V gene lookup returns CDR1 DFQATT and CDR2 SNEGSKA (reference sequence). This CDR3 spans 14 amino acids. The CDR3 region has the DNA TGCAGTGCCCTTGGACTCCCCCCTAGGAATACGCAGTATTTT. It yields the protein CSALGLPPRNTQYF.

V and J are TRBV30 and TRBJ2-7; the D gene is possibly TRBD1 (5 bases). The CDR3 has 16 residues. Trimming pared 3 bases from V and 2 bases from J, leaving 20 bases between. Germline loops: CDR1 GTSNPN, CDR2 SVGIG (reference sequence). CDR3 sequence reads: CAWRYPPQGLPYEQYF. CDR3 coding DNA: TGTGCCTGGAGATATCCGCCGCAGGGCTTGCCCTACGAGCAGTACTTC.

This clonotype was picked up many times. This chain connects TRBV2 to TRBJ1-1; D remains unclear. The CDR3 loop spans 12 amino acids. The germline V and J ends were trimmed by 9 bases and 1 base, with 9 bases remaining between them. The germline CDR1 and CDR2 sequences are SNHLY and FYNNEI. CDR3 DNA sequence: TGTGCCAGTTCGTATGAGAACACTGAAGCTTTCTTT. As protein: CASSYENTEAFF.

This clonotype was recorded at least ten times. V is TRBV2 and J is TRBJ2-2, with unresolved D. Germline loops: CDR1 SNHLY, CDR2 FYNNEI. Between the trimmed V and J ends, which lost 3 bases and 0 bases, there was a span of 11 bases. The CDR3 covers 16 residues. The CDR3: CASSDDGRANTGELFF. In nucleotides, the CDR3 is TGTGCCAGCAGTGACGACGGCCGCGCGAACACCGGGGAGCTGTTTTTT.

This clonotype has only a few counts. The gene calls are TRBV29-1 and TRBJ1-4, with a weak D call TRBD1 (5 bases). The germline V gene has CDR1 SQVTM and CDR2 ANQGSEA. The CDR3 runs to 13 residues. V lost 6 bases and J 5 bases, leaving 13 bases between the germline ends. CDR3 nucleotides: TGCAGCGTCGTTTGGACACTGAATGAAAAACTGTTTTTT. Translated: CSVVWTLNEKLFF. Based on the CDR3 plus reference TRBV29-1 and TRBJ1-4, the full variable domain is SAVISQKPSRDICQRGTSLTIQCQVDSQVTMMFWYRQQPGQSLTLIATANQGSEATYESGFVIDKFPISRPNLTFSTLTVSNMSPEDSSIYLCSVVWTLNEKLFFGSGTQLSVL.

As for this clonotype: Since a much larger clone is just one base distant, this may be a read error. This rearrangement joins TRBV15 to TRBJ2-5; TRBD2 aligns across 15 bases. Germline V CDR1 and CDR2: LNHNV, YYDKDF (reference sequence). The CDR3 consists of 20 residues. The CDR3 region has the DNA TGTGCCACCAGCAGGGTGGGACCCCGGACTAGCGGGAGGGCCAGAGAGACCCGGTACTTC. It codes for CATSRVGPRTSGRARETRYF. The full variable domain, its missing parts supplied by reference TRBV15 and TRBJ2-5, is DAMVIQNPRYQVTQFGKPVTLSCSQTLNHNVMYWYQQKSSQAPKLLFHYYDKDFNNEADTPDNFQSRRPNTSFCFLDIRSPGLGDTAMYLCATSRVGPRTSGRARETRYFGPGTRLLVL.